This passage covers 8 T cell receptor beta chains from one sample sequenced in a study of high-grade serous ovarian cancer treatment subgroups. Tumor tissue was taken before any definitive surgery or chemotherapy was given. Clones were read by immunoSEQ multiplex PCR, and TCRdb kept only the in-frame ones, dropping some. The table lists approximately 4,000 clones, roughly 82% of them singletons. The sequenced sample was tumor tissue. These receptors were collected from a human donor with high-grade serous ovarian cancer.

The rearrangement joins TRBV5-5 to TRBJ2-7, with D possibly matching TRBD1 (6 bases). With 0 bases removed from V and 3 bases from J, the gap between germline ends came to 10 bases. The CDR3 length is 14 residues. The germline CDR1 and CDR2 sequences are SGHKS and YYEKEE (reference sequence). As DNA, the CDR3 is TGTGCCAGCAGCTTGGTGGGCAGGGGCTACGAGCAGTACTTC. Its protein is CASSLVGRGYEQYF.

This chain links TRBV9 with TRBJ2-2; possibly TRBD1 for D (5 bases). CDR3 length equals 16 residues. CDR1 and CDR2 from the germline V gene are SGDLS and YYNGEE. Between the trimmed V and J ends, which lost 0 bases and 5 bases, there was a span of 14 bases. CDR3 amino acids: CASSVAWGKGTGELFF. The CDR3 region has the DNA TGTGCCAGCAGCGTAGCCTGGGGCAAGGGGACCGGGGAGCTGTTTTTT.

The rearrangement uses TRBV5-1 and TRBJ2-3; 9 bases agree with TRBD1. CDR1 is SGHRS, CDR2 YFSETQ, per germline. V trimming: 2 bases; J trimming: 3 bases; junction bases outside the gene matches: 4. The CDR3 covers 15 residues. The CDR3 loop is CASSLGQGTTDTQYF. The CDR3, as DNA: TGCGCCAGCAGCTTAGGACAGGGGACGACAGATACGCAGTATTTT.

This clone was seen only once. J is TRBJ1-2 and V is TRBV19, with D perhaps TRBD1 (5 bases). The V and J ends lost 6 bases and 9 bases respectively, with 11 bases between them. The length of the CDR3 is 11 residues. Germline-derived CDR1 and CDR2 are LNHDA and SQIVND (reference sequence). This chain's CDR3 is CASRRGWSYTF. DNA of the CDR3: TGTGCCAGTAGAAGGGGATGGAGCTACACCTTC.

The chain has TRBV27 and TRBJ1-1; 8 nucleotides match TRBD1. From germline, CDR1 is MNHEY and CDR2 SMNVEV (reference sequence). J gave up 3 bases and V 2 bases, and 2 bases lay outside the gene matches. This CDR3 comprises 14 residues. The CDR3 DNA reads as TGTGCCAGCAGTTTAGGGACAGGATACACTGAAGCTTTCTTT. This gives the protein CASSLGTGYTEAFF.

This chain joins TRBV25-1 and TRBJ1-3; D remains ambiguous. This CDR3 has 14 residues. Germline CDR1 and CDR2: MGHDK and SYGVNS. V was pared by 2 bases and J by 4 bases, with 9 bases between. CDR3 bases: TGTGCCAGCAGTGAAAGAGAAATCGGAAACACCATATATTTT. Translated, it gives CASSEREIGNTIYF.

This rearrangement joins TRBV5-1 to TRBJ2-1; D unclear. V was shortened by 7 bases and J by 1 base, with 15 bases between the two germline ends. The CDR3 loop spans 15 amino acids. Germline assignment: CDR1 SGHRS and CDR2 YFSETQ. CDR3 sequence reads: CASWPGPESYNEQFF. CDR3 sequence (DNA): TGCGCCAGCTGGCCGGGCCCGGAGTCCTACAATGAGCAGTTCTTC.

The chain has TRBV2 and TRBJ1-3; no reliable D call. The CDR3 contains 13 residues. The ends were cut back, 11 bases at V and 0 bases at J, with 11 bases in the middle. CDR1 is SNHLY, CDR2 FYNNEI, per germline. CDR3 in amino acids: CASRRDSGNTIYF. CDR3 in DNA: TGTGCCTCACGACGGGACTCTGGAAACACCATATATTTT.